What follows are 9 T cell receptor beta chains derived from one specimen sequenced in a study of T cell responses to AZD1222 COVID-19 vaccine. The table came from immunoSEQ multiplex PCR; TCRdb's copy has only in-frame clones and leaves some out. The table has 85,000 to 130,000 clones, about 86% seen once. The sample was peripheral blood, taken on day 0 of AZD1222 vaccination. These receptors came from an adult in good health.

This clone was seen only once. The V and J genes are TRBV3-1 (or the pseudogene TRBV3-2) and TRBJ1-6; 7 positions match TRBD1. Germline V CDR1 and CDR2: LGHDT, YNNKEL (reference sequence). V lost 2 bases, J lost 9 bases, and 13 bases stayed unmatched. The CDR3 consists of 17 residues. The CDR3 loop is CASSQYLQGRRGSPLHF. The CDR3 DNA reads as TGTGCCAGCAGCCAATATTTACAGGGGAGGCGAGGTTCACCCCTCCACTTT.

The DNA for the CDR3 is TGTGCCAGCAGCTTAGCGCTAACAGGGGACGCAGATACGCAGTATTTT. Protein sequence: CASSLALTGDADTQYF. This chain uses TRBV7-9 with TRBJ2-3; 7 bases agree with TRBD1. The germline CDR1 and CDR2 sequences are SEHNR and FQNEAQ (reference sequence). CDR3 length: 16 amino acids. V gave up 0 bases and J gave up 4 bases; unmatched junction bases: 7.

The genes are TRBV6-1 and TRBJ2-3, with 12 bases lining up with TRBD2. The J segment lost 5 bases and the V segment lost 1 base, leaving 19 bases of the junction unmatched. Germline values: CDR1 MNHNS, CDR2 SASEGT. This CDR3 region has 21 residues. The chain's CDR3 is CASSEGGLRTSGGPARDTQYF. The CDR3 DNA sequence: TGTGCCAGCAGTGAAGGGGGACTAAGAACTAGCGGGGGGCCCGCCCGAGATACGCAGTATTTT.

The CDR3 is CASSPNGGAPEAFF. The CDR3 nucleotides are TGTGCCAGCTCACCGAACGGGGGGGCCCCTGAAGCTTTCTTT. The genes are TRBV18 and TRBJ1-1; maybe TRBD1 (6 bases). Germline V gene data show CDR1 as KGHSH and CDR2 as LQKENI. Trimming shortened V by 3 bases and J by 6 bases, and 14 bases separated the two germline ends. This CDR3 spans 14 amino acids.

In its sample, this clone was seen a few times. The gene calls are TRBV12-3 or TRBV12-4 and TRBJ1-1; 8 positions agree with TRBD1. The length of the CDR3 is 13 residues. V lost 6 bases and J lost 9; bases outside the gene matches: 9. Here the CDR3 DNA reads TGTGCCAGCAGCTCAGGACAGGGCGGGAAAGCTTTCTTT. It codes for CASSSGQGGKAFF.

The chain couples TRBV7-8 to TRBJ1-5, with 8 nucleotides matching TRBD1. V gave up 1 base and J gave up 6 bases; unmatched junction bases: 5. CDR3 length: 15 amino acids. Germline V lookup: CDR1 SGHVS, CDR2 FQNEAQ. DNA of the CDR3: TGTGCCAGCAGCTTAGGTCAGGGGGCGGGTCAGCCCCAGCATTTT. Protein: CASSLGQGAGQPQHF.

This chain joins TRBV7-2 and TRBJ2-3; either TRBD1 or TRBD2 may fit D (7 bases each). V was pared by 2 bases and J by 3 bases, with 12 bases between. Germline V gene data show CDR1 as SGHTA and CDR2 as FQGNSA. The CDR3 covers 15 residues. The CDR3 DNA sequence: TGTGCCAGCAGCTTACAGGGGGGGGGAACAGATACGCAGTATTTT. This sequence encodes CASSLQGGGTDTQYF.

V usage is TRBV3-1 (or the pseudogene TRBV3-2) and J usage is TRBJ1-4; D may be TRBD1 (5 bases). Germline V gene data show CDR1 as LGHDT and CDR2 as YNNKEL (reference sequence). Trimming stripped 1 base from V and 0 bases from J, with 18 bases between. The CDR3 sequence is 19 residues long. The CDR3 loop reads CASSQGLRQGLATNEKLFF. CDR3 DNA sequence: TGTGCCAGCAGCCAAGGATTGCGGCAGGGTCTTGCAACTAATGAAAAACTGTTTTTT.

A remark on this clone: At one end the junction does not follow the germline gene, possibly because of a read error. The V and J genes are TRBV7-2 and TRBJ1-6; unclear D gene. Germline V gene sequence: CDR1 SGHTA, CDR2 FQGNSA. This CDR3 has 15 amino acids. CDR3 DNA sequence: TGTGCCAGCAACTTAGACCTTGGGGTTAATTCACCCCTCCACTTT. This gives the protein CASNLDLGVNSPLHF.